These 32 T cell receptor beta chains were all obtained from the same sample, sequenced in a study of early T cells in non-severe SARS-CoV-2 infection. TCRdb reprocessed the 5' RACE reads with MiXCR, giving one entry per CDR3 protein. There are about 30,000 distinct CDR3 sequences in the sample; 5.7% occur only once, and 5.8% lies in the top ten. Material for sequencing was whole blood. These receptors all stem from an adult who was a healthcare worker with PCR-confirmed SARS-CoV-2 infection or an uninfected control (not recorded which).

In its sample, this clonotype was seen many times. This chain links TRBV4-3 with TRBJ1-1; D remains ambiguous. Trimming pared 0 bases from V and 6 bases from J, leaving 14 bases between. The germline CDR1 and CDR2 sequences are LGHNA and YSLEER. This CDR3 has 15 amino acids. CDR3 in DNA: TGCGCCAGCAGCCAAGATCGTCTTTTTGCCGCTGAAGCTTTCTTT. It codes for CASSQDRLFAAEAFF.

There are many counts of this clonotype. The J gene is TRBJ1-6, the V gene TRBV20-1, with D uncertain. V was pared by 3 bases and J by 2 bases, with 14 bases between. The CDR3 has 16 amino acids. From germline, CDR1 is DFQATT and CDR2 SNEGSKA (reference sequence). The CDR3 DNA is TGCAGTGCTAGTCCTTTAGGGCACCCCTATAATTCACCCCTCCACTTT. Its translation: CSASPLGHPYNSPLHF.

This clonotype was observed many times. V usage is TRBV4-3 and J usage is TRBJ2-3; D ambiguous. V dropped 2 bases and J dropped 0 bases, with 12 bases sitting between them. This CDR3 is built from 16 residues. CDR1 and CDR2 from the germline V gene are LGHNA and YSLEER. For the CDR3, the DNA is TGCGCCAGCAGCCAACTCGAGTTTGTAAGCACAGATACGCAGTATTTT. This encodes CASSQLEFVSTDTQYF.

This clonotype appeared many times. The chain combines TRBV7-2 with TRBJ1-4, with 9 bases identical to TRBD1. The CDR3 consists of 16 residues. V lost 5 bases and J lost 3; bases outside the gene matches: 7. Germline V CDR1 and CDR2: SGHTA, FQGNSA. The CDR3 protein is CASSRDREGSNEKLFF. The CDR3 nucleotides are TGTGCCAGCAGCCGGGACAGGGAAGGGTCTAATGAAAAACTGTTTTTT.

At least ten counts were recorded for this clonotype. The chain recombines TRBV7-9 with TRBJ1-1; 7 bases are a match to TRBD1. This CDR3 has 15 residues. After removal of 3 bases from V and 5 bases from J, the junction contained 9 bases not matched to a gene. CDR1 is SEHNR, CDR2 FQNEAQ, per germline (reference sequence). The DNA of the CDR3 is TGTGCCAGCAGCTTGGGGACAGAGGTTAGAACTGAAGCTTTCTTT. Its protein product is CASSLGTEVRTEAFF.

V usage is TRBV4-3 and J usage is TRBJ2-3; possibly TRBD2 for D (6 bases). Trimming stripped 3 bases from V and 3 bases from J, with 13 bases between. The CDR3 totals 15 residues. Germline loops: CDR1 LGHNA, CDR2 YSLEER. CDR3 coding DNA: TGCGCCAGCAGCCAGCGGACGGGGACTACAGATACGCAGTATTTT. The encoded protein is CASSQRTGTTDTQYF.

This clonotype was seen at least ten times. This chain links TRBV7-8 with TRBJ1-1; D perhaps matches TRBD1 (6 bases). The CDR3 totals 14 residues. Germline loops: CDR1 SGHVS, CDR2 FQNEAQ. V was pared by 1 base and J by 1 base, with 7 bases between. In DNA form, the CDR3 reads TGTGCCAGCAGCTTAGGGGGGCGGAACACTGAAGCTTTCTTT. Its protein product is CASSLGGRNTEAFF. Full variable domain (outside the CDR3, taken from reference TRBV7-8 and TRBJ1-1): GAGVSQSPRYKVAKRGQDVALRCDPISGHVSLFWYQQALGQGPEFLTYFQNEAQLDKSGLPSDRFFAERPEGSVSTLKIQRTQQEDSAVYLCASSLGGRNTEAFFGQGTRLTVV.

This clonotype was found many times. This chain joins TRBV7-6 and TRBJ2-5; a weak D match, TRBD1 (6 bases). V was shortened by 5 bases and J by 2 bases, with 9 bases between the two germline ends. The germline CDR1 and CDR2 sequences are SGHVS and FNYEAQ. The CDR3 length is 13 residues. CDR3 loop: CASSPGHQETQYF. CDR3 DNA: TGTGCCAGCAGCCCGGGACATCAAGAGACCCAGTACTTC.

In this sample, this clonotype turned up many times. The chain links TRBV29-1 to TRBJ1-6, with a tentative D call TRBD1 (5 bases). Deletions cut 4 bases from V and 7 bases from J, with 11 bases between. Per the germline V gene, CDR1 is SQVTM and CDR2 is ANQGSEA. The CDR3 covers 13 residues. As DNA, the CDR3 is TGCAGCGTTGCGGGGGGTCCCAATTCACCCCTCCACTTT. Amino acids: CSVAGGPNSPLHF.

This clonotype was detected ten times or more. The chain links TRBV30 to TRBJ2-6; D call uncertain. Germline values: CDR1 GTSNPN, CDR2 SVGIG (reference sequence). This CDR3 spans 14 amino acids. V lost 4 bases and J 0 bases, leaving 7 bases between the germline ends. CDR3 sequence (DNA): TGTGCCTGGAAATTGTTCTCTGGGGCCAACGTCCTGACTTTC. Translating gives CAWKLFSGANVLTF.

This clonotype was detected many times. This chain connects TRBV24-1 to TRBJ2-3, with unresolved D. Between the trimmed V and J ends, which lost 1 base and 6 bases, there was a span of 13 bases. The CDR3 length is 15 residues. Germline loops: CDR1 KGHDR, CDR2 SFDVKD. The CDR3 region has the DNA TGTGCCACCAGTGATTTCCGATCCTCTACGGATACGCAGTATTTT. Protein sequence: CATSDFRSSTDTQYF.

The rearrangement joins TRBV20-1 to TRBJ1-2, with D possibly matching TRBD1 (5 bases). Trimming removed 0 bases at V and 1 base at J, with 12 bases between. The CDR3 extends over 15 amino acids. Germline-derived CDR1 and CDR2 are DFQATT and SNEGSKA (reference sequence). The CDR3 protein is CSAREVNRLNYGYTF. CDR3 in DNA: TGCAGTGCTAGAGAAGTAAACAGGCTTAACTATGGCTACACCTTC.

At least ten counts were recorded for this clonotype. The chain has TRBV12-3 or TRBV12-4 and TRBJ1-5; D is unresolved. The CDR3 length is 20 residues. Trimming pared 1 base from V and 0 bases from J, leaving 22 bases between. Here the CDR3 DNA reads TGTGCCAGCAGTTTAGAGGCAGGTGGAGGTTGGGGTTATAGCAATCAGCCCCAGCATTTT. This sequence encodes CASSLEAGGGWGYSNQPQHF.

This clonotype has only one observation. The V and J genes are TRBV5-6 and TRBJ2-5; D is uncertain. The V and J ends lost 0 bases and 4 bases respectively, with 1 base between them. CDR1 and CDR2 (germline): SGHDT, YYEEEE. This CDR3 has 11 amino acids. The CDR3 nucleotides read TGTGCCAGCAGCTTGGTAGAGACCCAGTACTTC. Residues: CASSLVETQYF.

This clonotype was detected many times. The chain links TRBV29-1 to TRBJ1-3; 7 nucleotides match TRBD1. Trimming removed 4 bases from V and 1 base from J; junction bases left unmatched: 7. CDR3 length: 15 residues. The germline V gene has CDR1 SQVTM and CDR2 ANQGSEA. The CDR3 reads CSVVLQGVSGNTIYF. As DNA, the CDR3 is TGCAGCGTTGTGCTTCAGGGGGTATCTGGAAACACCATATATTTT.

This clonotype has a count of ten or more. CDR3 DNA: TGCGCCAGCAGCCAAGGATATGGCATTCAGTACTTC. This gives the protein CASSQGYGIQYF. This chain joins TRBV4-3 and TRBJ2-4; D gene unclear. Between the trimmed V and J ends, which lost 1 base and 9 bases, there was a span of 7 bases. Per germline, CDR1 LGHNA and CDR2 YSLEER. The CDR3 runs to 12 residues.

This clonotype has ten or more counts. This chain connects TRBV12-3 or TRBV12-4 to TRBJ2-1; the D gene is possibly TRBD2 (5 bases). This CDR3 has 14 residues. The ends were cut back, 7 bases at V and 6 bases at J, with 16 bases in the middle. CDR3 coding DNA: TGTGCCAGCATACCATCTAGGCTAGCCAATGAGCAGTTCTTC. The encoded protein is CASIPSRLANEQFF.

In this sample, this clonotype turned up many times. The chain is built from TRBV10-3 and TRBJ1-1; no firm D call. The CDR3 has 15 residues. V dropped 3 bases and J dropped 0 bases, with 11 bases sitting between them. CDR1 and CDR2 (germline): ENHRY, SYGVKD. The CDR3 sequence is CAISDPAEMNTEAFF. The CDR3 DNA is TGTGCCATCAGTGATCCGGCAGAAATGAACACTGAAGCTTTCTTT.

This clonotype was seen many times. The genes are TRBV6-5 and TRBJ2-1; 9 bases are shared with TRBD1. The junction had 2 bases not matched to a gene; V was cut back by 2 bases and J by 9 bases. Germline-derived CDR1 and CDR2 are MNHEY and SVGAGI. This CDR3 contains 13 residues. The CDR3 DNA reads TGTGCCAGCAGTTACGGGACAGGGCTTGAGCAGTTCTTC. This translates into CASSYGTGLEQFF.

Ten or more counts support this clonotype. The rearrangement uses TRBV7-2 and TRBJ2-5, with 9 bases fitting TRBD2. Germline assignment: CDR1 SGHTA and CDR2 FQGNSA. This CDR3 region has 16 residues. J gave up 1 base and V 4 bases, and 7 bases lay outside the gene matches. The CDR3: CASSSLRRGGQETQYF. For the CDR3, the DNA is TGTGCCAGCAGCTCCCTGCGGCGGGGGGGCCAAGAGACCCAGTACTTC.

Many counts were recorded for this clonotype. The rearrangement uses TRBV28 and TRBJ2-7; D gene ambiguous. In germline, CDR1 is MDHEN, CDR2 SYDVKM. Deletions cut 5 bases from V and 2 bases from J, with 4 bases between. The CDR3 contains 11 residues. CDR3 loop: CASSDTYEQYF. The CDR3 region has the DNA TGTGCCAGCAGTGACACCTACGAGCAGTACTTC.

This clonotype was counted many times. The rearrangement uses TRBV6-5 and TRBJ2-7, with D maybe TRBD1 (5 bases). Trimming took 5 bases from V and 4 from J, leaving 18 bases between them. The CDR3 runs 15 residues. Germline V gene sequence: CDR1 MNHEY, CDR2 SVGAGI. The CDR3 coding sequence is TGTGCCAGCAGTCCCCACGACAGTGCACCTTACGAGCAGTACTTC. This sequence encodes CASSPHDSAPYEQYF.

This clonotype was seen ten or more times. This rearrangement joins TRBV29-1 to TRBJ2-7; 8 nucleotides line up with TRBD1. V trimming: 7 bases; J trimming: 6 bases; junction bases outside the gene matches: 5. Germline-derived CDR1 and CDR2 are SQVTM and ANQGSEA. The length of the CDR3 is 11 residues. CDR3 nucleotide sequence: TGCAGCGCCATGGACAGGGTCGAGCAGTACTTC. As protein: CSAMDRVEQYF.

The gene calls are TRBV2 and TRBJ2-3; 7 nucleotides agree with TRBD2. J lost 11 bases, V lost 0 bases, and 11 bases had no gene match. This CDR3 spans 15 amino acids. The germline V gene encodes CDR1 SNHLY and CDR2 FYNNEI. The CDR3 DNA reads TGTGCCAGCAGTGAAGCGACCATGGCTAGCGGAATGCAGTATTTT. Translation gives CASSEATMASGMQYF.

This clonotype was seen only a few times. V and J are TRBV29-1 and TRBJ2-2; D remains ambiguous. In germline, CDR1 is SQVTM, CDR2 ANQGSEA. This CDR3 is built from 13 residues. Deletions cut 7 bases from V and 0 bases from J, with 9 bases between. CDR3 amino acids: CSAWWSNTGELFF. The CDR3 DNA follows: TGCAGCGCCTGGTGGTCGAACACCGGGGAGCTGTTTTTT.

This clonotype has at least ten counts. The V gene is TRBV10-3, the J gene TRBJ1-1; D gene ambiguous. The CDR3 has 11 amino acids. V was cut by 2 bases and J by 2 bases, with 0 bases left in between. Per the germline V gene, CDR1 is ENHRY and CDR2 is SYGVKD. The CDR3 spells CAISENTEAFF. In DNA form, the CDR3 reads TGTGCCATCAGTGAGAACACTGAAGCTTTCTTT.

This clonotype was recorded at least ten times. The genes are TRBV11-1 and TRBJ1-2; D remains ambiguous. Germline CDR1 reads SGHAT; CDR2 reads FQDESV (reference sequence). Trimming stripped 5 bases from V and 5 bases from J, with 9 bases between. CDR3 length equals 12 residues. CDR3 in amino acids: CASSLDFYGYTF. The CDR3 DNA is TGTGCCAGCAGCCTCGACTTTTATGGCTACACCTTC.

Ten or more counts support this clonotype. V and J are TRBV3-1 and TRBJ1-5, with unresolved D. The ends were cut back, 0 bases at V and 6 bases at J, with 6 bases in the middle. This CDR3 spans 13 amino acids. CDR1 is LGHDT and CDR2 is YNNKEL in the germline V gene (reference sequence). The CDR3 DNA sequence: TGTGCCAGCAGCCAAGACCGATTTCAGCCCCAGCATTTT. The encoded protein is CASSQDRFQPQHF.

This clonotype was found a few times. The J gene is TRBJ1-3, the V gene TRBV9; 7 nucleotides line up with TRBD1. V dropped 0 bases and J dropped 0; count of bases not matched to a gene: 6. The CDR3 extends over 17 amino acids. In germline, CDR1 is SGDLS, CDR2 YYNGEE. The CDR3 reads CASSVAADRRSGNTIYF. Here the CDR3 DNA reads TGTGCCAGCAGCGTAGCGGCGGACAGGCGCTCTGGAAACACCATATATTTT.

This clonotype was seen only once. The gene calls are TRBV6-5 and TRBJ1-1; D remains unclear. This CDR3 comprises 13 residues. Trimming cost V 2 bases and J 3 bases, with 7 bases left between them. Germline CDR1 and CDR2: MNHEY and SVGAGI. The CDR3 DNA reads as TGTGCCAGCAGTTACGTCATGTACACTGAAGCTTTCTTT. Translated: CASSYVMYTEAFF.

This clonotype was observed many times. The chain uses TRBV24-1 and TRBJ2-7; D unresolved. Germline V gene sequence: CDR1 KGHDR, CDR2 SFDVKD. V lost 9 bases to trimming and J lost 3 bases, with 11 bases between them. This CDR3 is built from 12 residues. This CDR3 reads CATDWANYEQYF. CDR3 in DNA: TGTGCCACCGATTGGGCGAACTACGAGCAGTACTTC.

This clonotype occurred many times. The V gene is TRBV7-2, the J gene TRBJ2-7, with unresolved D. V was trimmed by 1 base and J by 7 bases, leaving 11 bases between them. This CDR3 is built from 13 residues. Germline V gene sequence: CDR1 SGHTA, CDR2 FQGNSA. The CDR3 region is CASSLGKFGEQYF. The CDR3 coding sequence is TGTGCCAGCAGCTTAGGGAAGTTTGGAGAGCAGTACTTC.